This passage covers 31 T cell receptor beta chains from one sample sequenced in a study of OX40 agonist ivuxolimab in advanced cancers. Profiling relied on immunoSEQ multiplex PCR, and the TCRdb table lists in-frame clones only, not all of them. The sample holds 25,000 to 30,000 clones; 84% are singletons and the top ten take over 15%. Sequenced material: CD4+ or CD8+ T cells sorted from blood, taken in a trial of the OX40 agonist ivuxolimab. The receptors originated from an adult with an advanced solid tumor such as melanoma, head and neck, liver or kidney cancer.

The V gene is TRBV28, the J gene TRBJ2-1; D is possibly TRBD2 (5 bases). The germline V gene encodes CDR1 MDHEN and CDR2 SYDVKM. V was pared by 2 bases and J by 2 bases, with 19 bases between. The length of the CDR3 is 18 residues. CDR3 DNA sequence: TGTGCCAGCAGTTTAGCATCCCCAGAGGGTTCGGCCTACAATGAGCAGTTCTTC. This encodes CASSLASPEGSAYNEQFF.

This clone was recorded a few times. This sequence joins TRBV7-9 and TRBJ2-3; 8 bases align to TRBD2. J lost 6 bases, V lost 5 bases, and 7 bases had no gene match. The CDR3 sequence is 14 residues long. The germline V gene has CDR1 SEHNR and CDR2 FQNEAQ (reference sequence). The CDR3 region is CASSGSGGGDTQYF. Written as DNA, the CDR3 is TGTGCCAGCAGCGGAAGCGGGGGAGGGGATACGCAGTATTTT.

This chain connects TRBV18 to TRBJ2-1, with a tentative D call TRBD1 (5 bases). Germline-derived CDR1 and CDR2 are KGHSH and LQKENI. Trimming pared 3 bases from V and 9 bases from J, leaving 6 bases between. There are 11 residues in the CDR3. The CDR3 sequence is CASSPGPEQFF. The DNA for the CDR3 is TGTGCCAGCTCACCGGGGCCTGAGCAGTTCTTC.

The J gene is TRBJ1-5, the V gene TRBV10-3; TRBD1 matches 9 bases. CDR3 length equals 13 residues. V lost 4 bases to trimming and J lost 5 bases; unmatched junction nucleotides: 0. From germline, CDR1 is ENHRY and CDR2 SYGVKD. For the CDR3, the DNA is TGTGCCATCAGTGGGACAGGGGATCAGCCCCAGCATTTT. It codes for CAISGTGDQPQHF.

This clone was detected only once. The CDR3 DNA reads as TGTGCCAGTAGTATAGGGGCCGGACAGCCCCAGCATTTT. Its protein is CASSIGAGQPQHF. The rearrangement joins TRBV19 to TRBJ1-5; D call uncertain. V gave up 1 base and J gave up 7 bases, with 8 bases separating them. The germline CDR1 and CDR2 sequences are LNHDA and SQIVND (reference sequence). CDR3 length: 13 amino acids.

The chain recombines TRBV27 with TRBJ1-2; D perhaps matches TRBD1 (5 bases). V was clipped by 0 bases and J by 8 bases, with 13 bases between them. Germline V gene lookup returns CDR1 MNHEY and CDR2 SMNVEV (reference sequence). The CDR3 is 14 residues long. CDR3 coding DNA: TGTGCCAGCAGTTTATCTGTTGGGGCGAAAGGCTACACCTTC. Translating gives CASSLSVGAKGYTF.

The rearrangement uses TRBV11-1 and TRBJ2-7; a weak D match, TRBD2 (5 bases). Germline lookup yields CDR1 SGHAT and CDR2 FQDESV (reference sequence). V lost 5 bases, J lost 6 bases, and 11 bases lay in between. This CDR3 is 12 amino acids long. In DNA, the CDR3 is TGTGCCAGCAGCCTCGGTAGCGCCGAGCAGTACTTC. Its translation is CASSLGSAEQYF.

The chain is built from TRBV11-2 and TRBJ2-2; TRBD1 agrees at 9 bases. The CDR3 totals 14 residues. V was pared by 8 bases and J by 0 bases, with 1 base of the junction left unmatched. The germline gives CDR1 SGHAT, CDR2 FQNNGV. The CDR3 spells CASGQGTNTGELFF. In nucleotides, the CDR3 is TGTGCCAGCGGACAGGGGACGAACACCGGGGAGCTGTTTTTT.

The chain uses TRBV2 and TRBJ1-1; D perhaps matches TRBD1 (5 bases). The germline gives CDR1 SNHLY, CDR2 FYNNEI. The germline V and J ends were trimmed by 4 bases and 3 bases, with 6 bases remaining between them. This CDR3 contains 12 residues. The CDR3 region is CASSGGDTEAFF. The CDR3 DNA reads TGTGCCAGCAGTGGGGGGGACACTGAAGCTTTCTTT.

The rearrangement uses TRBV28 and TRBJ2-4; D unresolved. Germline loops: CDR1 MDHEN, CDR2 SYDVKM. This CDR3 has 16 amino acids. The V end lost 0 bases, the J end lost 0 bases, and 9 bases lay between the germline ends. For the CDR3, the DNA is TGTGCCAGCAGTTTATGGGCAGATATAGCCAAAAACATTCAGTACTTC. Its translation: CASSLWADIAKNIQYF.

The chain joins TRBV5-1 to TRBJ1-1; D ambiguous. CDR1 SGHRS and CDR2 YFSETQ come from the germline V gene. Trimming removed 4 bases at V and 4 bases at J, with 20 bases between. The CDR3 is 16 residues long. CDR3 nucleotide sequence: TGCGCCAGCAGCCCCTTTAGCGCTGACGGTGGCACTGAAGCTTTCTTT. As protein: CASSPFSADGGTEAFF.

The genes are TRBV7-7 and TRBJ2-7; a weak D match, TRBD2 (5 bases). In germline, CDR1 is SSHAT, CDR2 FNYEAQ (reference sequence). The V end was cut by 5 bases, the J end by 6 bases, with 14 bases between. The CDR3 is 13 amino acids. CDR3: CASSQNMAGEQYF. Here the CDR3 DNA reads TGTGCCAGCAGCCAAAACATGGCGGGCGAGCAGTACTTC. Using reference TRBV7-7 and TRBJ2-7 for the parts outside the CDR3, the full variable domain is GAGVSQSPRYKVTKRGQDVTLRCDPISSHATLYWYQQALGQGPEFLTYFNYEAQPDKSGLPSDRFSAERPEGSISTLTIQRTEQRDSAMYRCASSQNMAGEQYFGPGTRLTVT.

The chain couples TRBV11-2 to TRBJ1-3; D is undetermined. The V and J ends lost 10 bases and 0 bases respectively, with 13 bases between them. From germline, CDR1 is SGHAT and CDR2 FQNNGV. CDR3 length equals 14 residues. DNA of the CDR3: TGTGCCATCCTGTCTTTGCACTCTGGAAACACCATATATTTT. Its protein product is CAILSLHSGNTIYF.

The J gene is TRBJ2-5, the V gene TRBV7-6; 8 nucleotides line up with TRBD1. The CDR3 runs to 11 residues. Germline V gene data show CDR1 as SGHVS and CDR2 as FNYEAQ. Trimming cost V 5 bases and J 10 bases; bases outside gene matches: 3. This chain's CDR3 is CASSQGQGQYF. CDR3 DNA: TGTGCCAGCAGCCAAGGACAGGGCCAGTACTTC.

This chain uses TRBV5-1 with TRBJ2-2; 7 bases fit TRBD1. The V and J ends lost 1 base and 6 bases, in that order; junction bases with no gene match: 6. The CDR3 sequence is 15 residues long. From germline, CDR1 is SGHRS and CDR2 YFSETQ. Written as DNA, the CDR3 is TGCGCCAGCAGCTTGAGGGGGCAGAGCGCCGGGGAGCTGTTTTTT. Encoded protein: CASSLRGQSAGELFF. The full variable domain, with the rest looked up from reference TRBV5-1 and TRBJ2-2, is KAGVTQTPRYLIKTRGQQVTLSCSPISGHRSVSWYQQTPGQGLQFLFEYFSETQRNKGNFPGRFSGRQFSNSRSEMNVSTLELGDSALYLCASSLRGQSAGELFFGEGSRLTVL.

This clone was counted only a few times. V and J are TRBV2 and TRBJ2-7; D tentatively reads TRBD1 or TRBD2 (5 bases each). V was clipped by 7 bases and J by 5 bases, with 33 bases between them. The CDR3 consists of 19 residues. The V gene's germline CDR1 is SNHLY and CDR2 FYNNEI. The CDR3 loop is CASIRRQPSQVRGSNEQYF. The CDR3 DNA sequence: TGTGCCAGCATCCGTCGGCAGCCCTCACAGGTCCGGGGTAGTAACGAGCAGTACTTC. The entire variable domain, with the rest obtained from reference TRBV2 and TRBJ2-7, is as follows: EPEVTQTPSHQVTQMGQEVILRCVPISNHLYFYWYRQILGQKVEFLVSFYNNEISEKSEIFDDQFSVERPDGSNFTLKIRSTKLEDSAMYFCASIRRQPSQVRGSNEQYFGPGTRLTVT.

J is TRBJ1-2 and V is TRBV6-5; D not certain. Germline V gives CDR1 MNHEY, CDR2 SVGAGI. The CDR3 totals 12 residues. The germline V and J ends were trimmed by 5 bases and 1 base, with 5 bases remaining between them. As DNA, the CDR3 is TGTGCCAGCAGTGAGTTTAACTATGGCTACACCTTC. Translation gives CASSEFNYGYTF.

In DNA form, the CDR3 reads TGTGCCAGCAGCCAAGGCAGAGGTACTGAAGCTTTCTTT. Translation: CASSQGRGTEAFF. The J gene is TRBJ1-1, the V gene TRBV16; D not resolved. The CDR3 runs 13 residues. Germline assignment: CDR1 KGHSY and CDR2 FQNENV. V lost 2 bases and J 5 bases, leaving 9 bases between the germline ends.

The V gene is TRBV27, the J gene TRBJ2-7; 11 nucleotides agree with TRBD2. The CDR3 contains 17 residues. Germline CDR1 reads MNHEY; CDR2 reads SMNVEV (reference sequence). The V gene end was trimmed by 3 bases and the J gene end by 2 bases; junction bases not matched to a gene: 9. In DNA, the CDR3 is TGTGCCAGCAGTTTGGCTGGTAGCGGGGGGGCAGCCTACGAGCAGTACTTC. It is translated as CASSLAGSGGAAYEQYF.

V and J are TRBV10-1 and TRBJ2-2; D gene unclear. Germline loops: CDR1 WNHNN, CDR2 SYGVQD (reference sequence). There are 14 residues in the CDR3. V was trimmed by 6 bases and J by 0 bases, leaving 8 bases between them. The CDR3 region has the DNA TGCGCCAGCAGCCGACGGGCGAACACCGGGGAGCTGTTTTTT. Protein: CASSRRANTGELFF.

The gene calls are TRBV7-9 and TRBJ2-5; D possibly corresponds to TRBD1 (5 bases). From germline, CDR1 is SEHNR and CDR2 FQNEAQ (reference sequence). V was shortened by 3 bases and J by 1 base, with 12 bases between the two germline ends. The CDR3 runs to 15 residues. CDR3 residues: CASSLGGASQETQYF. CDR3 coding DNA: TGTGCCAGCAGCTTGGGTGGGGCAAGCCAAGAGACCCAGTACTTC.

This clone was seen more than once but under ten times. The chain combines TRBV7-6 with TRBJ1-5; TRBD1 might be the D (6 bases). The CDR3 spans 14 residues. V was pared by 1 base and J by 6 bases, with 10 bases between. CDR1 and CDR2 from the germline V gene are SGHVS and FNYEAQ. In DNA, the CDR3 is TGTGCCAGCAGCTTAGAACAGGGCGGTCAGCCCCAGCATTTT. Amino acid sequence: CASSLEQGGQPQHF.

This clone was detected a few times. The chain employs TRBV7-6 and TRBJ1-1; TRBD1 aligns across 10 bases. The germline V gene has CDR1 SGHVS and CDR2 FNYEAQ. V was pared by 1 base and J by 3 bases, with 5 bases of the junction left unmatched. The CDR3 loop spans 16 amino acids. The DNA for the CDR3 is TGTGCCAGCAGCTTAGTAGGTGGGACAGGGGACACTGAAGCTTTCTTT. Amino acids: CASSLVGGTGDTEAFF.

The J gene is TRBJ2-2, the V gene TRBV19; a possible D gene is TRBD2 (6 bases). Germline V gives CDR1 LNHDA, CDR2 SQIVND (reference sequence). V was pared by 4 bases and J by 5 bases, with 11 bases between. The CDR3 totals 14 residues. The CDR3 protein is CASSTGSGTGELFF. The DNA of the CDR3 is TGTGCCAGTAGTACGGGAAGCGGGACCGGGGAGCTGTTTTTT.

This sequence joins TRBV5-1 and TRBJ1-2, with 9 bases that match TRBD1. After removal of 9 bases from V and 4 bases from J, the junction contained 7 bases not matched to a gene. The CDR3 is 13 amino acids. Per the germline V gene, CDR1 is SGHRS and CDR2 is YFSETQ. The CDR3 here is CATRQGEVYGYTF. The CDR3 nucleotides are TGCGCCACCAGACAGGGGGAGGTCTATGGCTACACCTTC.

V and J are TRBV5-1 and TRBJ1-1, with no clear D. The CDR3 has 13 residues. Between the trimmed V and J ends, which lost 7 bases and 0 bases, there was a span of 10 bases. Looked up from germline, CDR1 is SGHRS and CDR2 is YFSETQ. The CDR3 spells CASGVEMNTEAFF. CDR3 in DNA: TGCGCCAGCGGGGTGGAGATGAACACTGAAGCTTTCTTT.

This clone was observed once. The genes are TRBV5-4 and TRBJ2-7; D may be TRBD2 (5 bases). Germline values: CDR1 SGHNT, CDR2 YYREEE (reference sequence). V was shortened by 9 bases and J by 0 bases, with 16 bases between the two germline ends. CDR3 length equals 14 residues. CDR3 sequence (DNA): TGTGCCATTTGGAAGGAGGATAGCTCCTACGAGCAGTACTTC. It translates to CAIWKEDSSYEQYF.

The V and J genes are TRBV28 and TRBJ1-5; no clear D gene. Germline V lookup: CDR1 MDHEN, CDR2 SYDVKM. The CDR3 runs 14 residues. Trimming pared 2 bases from V and 2 bases from J, leaving 7 bases between. The CDR3 spells CASSLGGGNQPQHF. CDR3 in DNA: TGTGCCAGCAGTTTAGGAGGAGGCAATCAGCCCCAGCATTTT. Variable domain in full (rest from reference TRBV28 and TRBJ1-5): DVKVTQSSRYLVKRTGEKVFLECVQDMDHENMFWYRQDPGLGLRLIYFSYDVKMKEKGDIPEGYSVSREKKERFSLILESASTNQTSMYLCASSLGGGNQPQHFGDGTRLSIL.

The V call is TRBV18, the J call TRBJ2-7, with D tentatively TRBD1 or TRBD2 (5 bases each). V was cut by 4 bases and J by 3 bases, with 19 bases left in between. This CDR3 contains 16 residues. Germline V gene sequence: CDR1 KGHSH, CDR2 LQKENI. The DNA for the CDR3 is TGTGCCAGCTCACTCACCCCCTCGGGACGTCGCTACGAGCAGTACTTC. Translation gives CASSLTPSGRRYEQYF.

This clone qualifies as medium-sized. The chain combines TRBV7-8 with TRBJ2-1; D remains ambiguous. V shed 5 bases and J shed 10 bases, with 6 bases lying between them. This CDR3 contains 10 residues. CDR1 is SGHVS, CDR2 FQNEAQ, per germline. For the CDR3, the DNA is TGTGCCAGCAGCGCCCCCGAGCAGTTCTTC. As protein: CASSAPEQFF.

The table lists this clone with a few counts. The chain joins TRBV5-6 to TRBJ1-1; weak D call: TRBD1 (5 bases). CDR1 is SGHDT, CDR2 YYEEEE, per germline. This CDR3 contains 15 residues. Trimming shortened V by 2 bases and J by 0 bases, and 11 bases separated the two germline ends. The CDR3 DNA is TGTGCCAGCAGCTTTCTTGGGGCCGTGAACACTGAAGCTTTCTTT. It yields the protein CASSFLGAVNTEAFF.